The T cell receptor beta chain described here comes from a study of identical twins. This clonotype was observed at least ten times. Its antigen is unidentified. In TCRdb, the 5' RACE reads were re-called with MiXCR into one record per CDR3 protein. The sample yields 100,000 or so distinct CDR3 sequences, about 6% seen once. Study conclusions and caveats: For cord blood, abundant beta clonotypes had fewer insertions, unlike memory repertoires, which showed none. An excess of low generation probability was shown by twin-shared out-of-frame alpha sequences. Without tracking the same donors, conclusions rested on cross-sectional statistical analysis.

This TCR was sampled from a woman between 50 and 59 years old in good health. Sequences were obtained from memory T cells sorted from blood.

The CDR3 DNA follows: TGTGCCAGCAGCCAAGGAGGACTAGCGGGGCCCTACAATGAGCAGTTCTTC. Translating it yields CASSQGGLAGPYNEQFF. This chain uses TRBV4-2 with TRBJ2-1; TRBD2 matches 12 bases. The CDR3 loop spans 17 amino acids. Trimming removed 1 base from V and 2 bases from J; junction bases left unmatched: 3. Per the germline V gene, CDR1 is LGHNA and CDR2 is YNFKEQ.